A selection of T cell receptor beta chains follows, all from one sample in a study of preoperative IRX-2 immunotherapy in early breast cancer. Produced via immunoSEQ multiplex PCR; TCRdb's table is partial and in-frame only. The table has tens of thousands of clones, approximately 83% seen once. The specimen was obtained from a patient treated with IRX-2 immunotherapy. The source is a human donor with breast cancer. Each CDR3 is given with its conserved first and last residue. D genes are given only for firm matches. The listing skips clone size in some rows; elsewhere it reads once, few, many or a size class.

TRBD2,NA,TRBV4-1,TRBJ2-5,CASSQDRVLAGETQYF,TGCGCCAGCAGCCAAGATAGGGTACTAGCGGGAGAGACCCAGTACTTC
NA,few,TRBV15,TRBJ1-4,CATSRDQQTNEKLFF,TGTGCCACCAGCAGAGATCAACAGACTAATGAAAAACTGTTTTTT
NA,NA,TRBV11-3,TRBJ2-1,CASSFPAEPFNEQFF,TGTGCCAGCAGCTTTCCGGCGGAGCCTTTCAATGAGCAGTTCTTC
TRBD1,NA,TRBV19,TRBJ2-7,CASSITRTGGHEQYF,TGTGCCAGTAGTATCACACGGACAGGGGGCCACGAGCAGTACTTC
TRBD1,NA,TRBV18,TRBJ1-2,CASSLTGGGHGYTF,TGTGCCAGCTCCCTGACAGGGGGTGGTCATGGCTACACCTTC
NA,NA,TRBV28,TRBJ1-5,CASSSPRASNQPQHF,TGTGCCAGCAGTTCCCCCAGAGCGAGCAATCAGCCCCAGCATTTT
TRBD1,NA,TRBV7-2,TRBJ2-5,CATNRGRLETQYF,TGTGCCACCAACAGGGGGCGCTTGGAGACCCAGTACTTC
NA,once,TRBV6-8,TRBJ2-7,CASRAGPSYEQYF,TGTGCCAGCAGAGCAGGGCCTTCCTACGAGCAGTACTTC
NA,few,TRBV12-5,TRBJ2-1,CASGNLNEQFF,TGTGCTAGTGGCAACCTCAATGAGCAGTTCTTC
TRBD1,NA,TRBV11-3,TRBJ2-7,CASSLVGRGLDEQYF,TGTGCCAGCAGCTTAGTGGGCAGGGGGCTGGACGAGCAGTACTTC
NA,NA,TRBV5-1,TRBJ1-1,CASWVVPGLNTEAFF,TGCGCCAGCTGGGTGGTCCCGGGCTTGAACACTGAAGCTTTCTTT
NA,NA,TRBV11-3,TRBJ1-2,CASSPRGGRAYGYTF,TGTGCCAGCAGCCCCCGGGGGGGGAGAGCTTATGGCTACACCTTC
NA,NA,TRBV15,TRBJ2-2,CATSRTRNTGELFF,TGTGCCACCAGTCGAACTAGAAACACCGGGGAGCTGTTTTTT
NA,NA,TRBV7-6,TRBJ2-3,CASSPQLGHRTDTQYF,TGTGCCAGCAGCCCGCAACTTGGTCATCGCACAGATACGCAGTATTTT
NA,few,TRBV1,TRBJ2-5,CASSPIFSDQETQYF,TGCGCCAGCAGCCCGATCTTCTCCGACCAAGAGACCCAGTACTTC
NA,NA,TRBV29-1,TRBJ1-1,CSVVGRASRTEAFF,TGCAGCGTTGTTGGCAGGGCATCGAGAACTGAAGCTTTCTTT
NA,NA,TRBV28,TRBJ2-7,CASTADPLGEQYF,TGTGCCAGCACGGCAGACCCCCTGGGTGAGCAGTACTTC
NA,NA,TRBV18,TRBJ1-1,CASSPSSYGRPGEAFF,TGTGCCAGCTCACCCTCTTCCTATGGGCGCCCTGGGGAGGCTTTCTTT
NA,NA,TRBV28,TRBJ1-1,CASSLAGVNTEAFF,TGTGCCAGCAGTTTAGCAGGAGTGAACACTGAAGCTTTCTTT
NA,NA,TRBV29-1,TRBJ1-5,CSVGGTNKDQPQHF,TGCAGCGTCGGGGGGACCAACAAAGACCAGCCCCAGCATTTT
NA,NA,TRBV15,TRBJ1-2,CATSRGGDGNNYGYTF,TGTGCCACCAGCAGAGGGGGTGACGGGAATAACTATGGCTACACCTTC
TRBD1,NA,TRBV11-3,TRBJ1-2,CASSLVRGPNYGYTF,TGTGCCAGCAGCTTAGTCAGGGGGCCTAACTATGGCTACACCTTC
NA,NA,TRBV11-3,TRBJ1-1,CASSLVVGGETEAFF,TGTGCCAGCAGCTTGGTTGTCGGAGGAGAGACTGAAGCTTTCTTT
TRBD1,NA,TRBV5-1,TRBJ1-6,CASSFRTGKGGSPLHF,TGCGCCAGCAGCTTCAGGACAGGGAAAGGAGGTTCACCCCTCCACTTT
NA,NA,TRBV6-8,TRBJ2-7,CASSTAPFGEGEQYF,TGTGCCAGCAGTACCGCGCCCTTCGGAGAAGGCGAGCAGTACTTC
NA,NA,TRBV19,TRBJ2-7,CASTTGWGNEQYF,TGTGCCAGTACCACAGGGTGGGGGAACGAGCAGTACTTC
NA,few,TRBV6-8,TRBJ1-2,CASSHTANYGYTF,TGTGCCAGCAGCCACACTGCTAACTATGGCTACACCTTC
NA,NA,TRBV7-1,TRBJ2-5,CASSFSPWDAEGETQYF,TGTGCCAGCAGCTTCAGTCCCTGGGACGCGGAGGGGGAGACCCAGTACTTC
NA,NA,TRBV12-5,TRBJ1-1,CASGPTGHTEAFF,TGTGCTAGTGGTCCCACAGGGCACACTGAAGCTTTCTTT
NA,once,TRBV6-8,TRBJ2-3,CASSYWGEGTDTQYF,TGTGCCAGCAGTTACTGGGGGGAGGGCACAGATACGCAGTATTTT
NA,once,TRBV15,TRBJ1-4,CATSTRQGATNEKLFF,TGTGCCACCAGCACTCGGCAGGGCGCAACTAATGAAAAACTGTTTTTT
NA,NA,TRBV5-1,TRBJ2-2,CASSFQQDTGELFF,TGCGCCAGCAGCTTTCAACAAGACACCGGGGAGCTGTTTTTT
NA,NA,TRBV6-8,TRBJ2-7,CASTSPTRTGNEQYF,TGTGCCAGCACCTCTCCGACCCGTACAGGGAACGAGCAGTACTTC
NA,NA,TRBV11-3,TRBJ1-1,CASSLSPRNTEAFF,TGTGCCAGCAGCTTAAGTCCTCGTAACACTGAAGCTTTCTTT
TRBD2,NA,TRBV6-8,TRBJ2-1,CASSPLSSGRPEQFF,TGTGCCAGCAGCCCCTTATCTAGCGGGAGACCTGAGCAGTTCTTC
NA,NA,TRBV7-5,TRBJ1-2,CASSLDPGGYGYTF,TGTGCCAGCAGCTTGGATCCGGGGGGCTATGGCTACACCTTC
TRBD1,few,TRBV19,TRBJ1-5,CASNKGQGSNQPQHF,TGTGCCAGTAACAAGGGACAGGGATCTAATCAGCCCCAGCATTTT
NA,once,TRBV5-1,TRBJ1-1,CASSSIATGNTEAFF,TGCGCCAGCAGCAGTATTGCGACAGGGAACACTGAAGCTTTCTTT
NA,NA,TRBV6-8,TRBJ1-2,CASSYSGSGGYTF,TGTGCCAGCAGTTACTCGGGGTCAGGAGGCTACACCTTC
TRBD2,NA,TRBV29-1,TRBJ2-1,CSGGLAGHEQFF,TGCAGCGGGGGACTAGCGGGGCATGAGCAGTTCTTC
TRBD1,NA,TRBV29-1,TRBJ1-2,CSGGQGGTYGYTF,TGCAGCGGCGGACAGGGGGGAACTTACGGCTACACCTTC
TRBD1,NA,TRBV6-8,TRBJ1-2,CASSRQGPYGYTF,TGTGCCAGCAGCCGACAGGGGCCATATGGCTACACCTTC
NA,NA,TRBV19,TRBJ1-5,CASRTIGGQRNQPQHF,TGTGCCAGTAGAACCATCGGAGGGCAGAGAAATCAGCCCCAGCATTTT
NA,NA,TRBV6-8,TRBJ1-5,CASRPTNQPQHF,TGTGCCAGTCGGCCAACGAATCAGCCCCAGCATTTT
TRBD2,NA,TRBV30,TRBJ2-3,CAWSTQRGTTQYF,TGTGCCTGGAGTACCCAGCGGGGTACTACGCAGTATTTT
NA,NA,TRBV5-1,TRBJ2-2,CASSYEMGFNTGELFF,TGCGCCAGCAGCTACGAGATGGGCTTTAACACCGGGGAGCTGTTTTTT
NA,NA,TRBV19,TRBJ1-2,CASSIGWANYGYTF,TGTGCCAGTAGTATCGGATGGGCTAACTATGGCTACACCTTC
NA,NA,TRBV30,TRBJ2-7,CAWSVLGYEQYF,TGTGCCTGGAGTGTATTGGGGTACGAGCAGTACTTC
TRBD2,few,TRBV15,TRBJ2-7,CATSSGLAGAYEQYF,TGTGCCACCAGCAGCGGACTAGCGGGGGCCTACGAGCAGTACTTC
NA,NA,TRBV11-3,TRBJ2-2,CASSNSGTNTGELFF,TGTGCCAGCAGCAATAGCGGTACGAACACCGGGGAGCTGTTTTTT
NA,NA,TRBV30,TRBJ2-3,CAWKNGDTQYF,TGTGCCTGGAAAAATGGAGATACGCAGTATTTT
NA,NA,TRBV28,TRBJ2-5,CASSTSGHPQETQYF,TGTGCCAGCAGTACCTCGGGACACCCCCAAGAGACCCAGTACTTC
TRBD2,NA,TRBV19,TRBJ2-7,CASSPGRGDEQYF,TGTGCTAGTTCCCCCGGGAGGGGCGACGAGCAGTACTTC